Reported below is one TCR beta chain. This specimen belongs to a study of blood T cell repertoires in COVID-19. Allocation to cohorts depended on clinical history reported by the participants. Either two negative PCRs, clearance, or symptom resolution qualified Cohort 3 donors as recovered. Deletions cut 0 bases from V and 1 base from J, with 11 bases between. This CDR3 is 15 amino acids long. Looked up from germline, CDR1 is SGHRS and CDR2 is YFSETQ. Repertoires were generated with immunoSEQ multiplex PCR, while TCRdb's copy carries only in-frame clones and drops some. The sample lists about 220,000 clones, about 83% occurring once.

This receptor was identified in a woman between 35 and 50 years old who had recovered from COVID-19. The V and J genes are TRBV5-1 and TRBJ2-7; D ambiguous. Source material: PBMCs or T cells enriched from blood (not recorded which). CDR3 protein: CASSLEGSRSYEQYF. The DNA of the CDR3 is TGCGCCAGCAGCTTGGAAGGCTCTAGGTCCTACGAGCAGTACTTC.